The rows below give T cell receptor beta chains drawn from one sample of a study of cytomegalovirus exposure and HLA in healthy donors. Libraries were prepared by immunoSEQ multiplex PCR; TCRdb keeps only in-frame clonotypes and omits some of them. The table shows 150,000 to 250,000 clones, with around 76% occurring only once. The sample consisted of PBMCs. These receptors all come from a man aged 25 to 40 in good health and CMV-seronegative. The CDR3 runs from the conserved cysteine through the conserved F or W. A D gene is named only where the DNA matches it firmly. Size values are once, few and many counts, or a class for expanded clones, and some rows have none.

TRBD1 15 - TRBJ1-3 TRBV29-1 CSVIDPGQGGNTIYF TGCAGCGTTATCGATCCGGGACAGGGAGGAAACACCATATATTTT
TRBD1 13 - TRBJ2-7 TRBV29-1 CSVDGTETYEQYF TGCAGCGTTGATGGGACAGAAACTTACGAGCAGTACTTC
- 19 - TRBJ1-5 TRBV19 CASSPHFRESGYSNQPQHF TGTGCCAGTAGTCCTCATTTTCGGGAATCGGGCTATAGCAATCAGCCCCAGCATTTT
- 16 - TRBJ2-1 TRBV18 CAGSPQALKSYNEQFF TGTGCCGGCTCACCTCAGGCGTTAAAGTCCTACAATGAGCAGTTCTTC
- 13 - TRBJ1-2 TRBV27 CASGPKSGSGYTF TGTGCCAGCGGTCCGAAATCGGGGAGTGGCTACACCTTC
- 13 - TRBJ1-5 TRBV7-2 CASSLRGNQPQHF TGTGCCAGCAGCTTGAGGGGCAATCAGCCCCAGCATTTT
- 16 once TRBJ2-3 TRBV5-6 CASSTYRVRGTDTQYF TGTGCCAGCAGCACGTACAGGGTCCGCGGCACAGATACGCAGTATTTT
TRBD1 15 - TRBJ2-7 TRBV15 CATSRVRGQGALIYF TGTGCCACCAGCAGAGTCAGGGGACAGGGGGCTCTGATTTACTTC
TRBD2 12 once TRBJ2-1 TRBV27 CASSLSGGGPLF TGTGCCAGCAGTTTATCTGGCGGGGGTCCTCTCTTC
TRBD2 17 - TRBJ2-3 TRBV7-3 CASSSWTSGPSTDTQYF TGTGCCAGCAGCTCCTGGACTAGCGGCCCTAGCACAGATACGCAGTATTTT
TRBD2 15 - TRBJ2-1 TRBV7-3 CASSLILAGYNEQFF TGTGCCAGCAGCTTAATACTAGCGGGATACAATGAGCAGTTCTTC
- 17 - TRBJ1-6 TRBV27 CASLIPGLIFNNSPLHF TGTGCCAGCCTAATCCCGGGACTCATTTTTAATAATTCACCCCTCCACTTT
- 13 - TRBJ2-1 TRBV9 CASSSRSYNEQFF TGTGCCAGCAGCTCCCGTTCCTACAATGAGCAGTTCTTC
- 13 - TRBJ1-1 TRBV7-9 CASSLEGSAEAFF TGTGCCAGCAGCTTAGAAGGGAGCGCTGAAGCTTTCTTT
TRBD1 13 - TRBJ1-3 TRBV9 CASTRDSGNTIYF TGTGCCAGCACCCGGGACAGTGGAAACACCATATATTTT
TRBD2 15 - TRBJ2-1 TRBV5-4 CASSLDLAGYNEQFF TGTGCCAGCAGCTTGGATCTAGCGGGCTACAATGAGCAGTTCTTC
- 15 few TRBJ2-2 TRBV6-5 CASSFSETNTGELFF TGTGCCAGCAGTTTTAGCGAAACGAACACCGGGGAGCTGTTTTTT
TRBD2 15 - TRBJ2-1 TRBV2 CASSETLAGNNEQFF TGTGCCAGCAGTGAAACACTAGCGGGGAACAATGAGCAGTTCTTC
- 14 - TRBJ2-5 TRBV5-6 CATEHSAGKETQYF TGTGCCACGGAGCACTCTGCGGGGAAAGAGACCCAGTACTTC
TRBD2 17 - TRBJ2-1 TRBV13 CASSLTSGGGYYNEQFF TGTGCCAGCAGCCTTACTAGCGGGGGGGGATACTACAATGAGCAGTTCTTC
- 16 - TRBJ2-7 TRBV27 CASSLSLGSLSNEQYF TGTGCCAGCAGTTTATCGCTAGGAAGCCTTAGCAACGAGCAGTACTTC
TRBD1 15 - TRBJ1-4 TRBV5-5 CASSSSGTGGEKLFF TGTGCCAGCAGCTCCTCCGGGACAGGGGGCGAAAAACTGTTTTTT
TRBD1 15 few TRBJ2-1 TRBV6-5 CASTQRTGSYNEQFF TGTGCCAGCACCCAAAGGACAGGGTCCTACAATGAGCAGTTCTTC
TRBD1 14 - TRBJ2-7 TRBV30 CAWTLDRGRTPQYF TGTGCCTGGACCCTCGACAGGGGGCGAACCCCGCAGTACTTC
- 13 once TRBJ1-1 TRBV19 CASSMRRTTEAFF TGTGCCAGTAGTATGCGGAGAACCACTGAAGCTTTCTTT
- 15 - TRBJ2-1 TRBV27 CASSLRRSSYNEQFF TGTGCCAGCAGTTTAAGACGGAGCTCCTACAATGAGCAGTTCTTC
TRBD2 17 - TRBJ2-1 TRBV25-1 CASSESGGRVGRNEQFF TGTGCCAGCAGTGAATCGGGCGGGAGGGTAGGGCGCAATGAGCAGTTCTTC
- 16 - TRBJ2-4 TRBV5-6 CASSLVRGVSKNIQYF TGTGCCAGCAGCTTGGTTAGGGGCGTGTCCAAAAACATTCAGTACTTC
- 13 few TRBJ1-3 TRBV7-6 CASSSLSGNTIYF TGTGCCAGCAGCTCTCTCTCTGGAAACACCATATATTTT
- 15 few TRBJ1-5 TRBV4-1 CASSQDAGSNQPQHF TGCGCCAGCAGCCAAGATGCGGGCAGCAATCAGCCCCAGCATTTT
TRBD1 15 - TRBJ1-5 TRBV2 CASSLYRAGGQPQHF TGTGCCAGCAGTCTCTATAGGGCAGGGGGTCAGCCCCAGCATTTT
TRBD2 17 - TRBJ2-3 TRBV28 CASRTTGTSGIGDTQYF TGTGCCAGCAGAACCACCGGGACTAGCGGGATAGGGGATACGCAGTATTTT
TRBD2 16 once TRBJ2-7 TRBV5-1 CASSPSVSGSSYEQYF TGCGCCAGCAGCCCCTCCGTGAGCGGGAGCTCCTACGAGCAGTACTTC
TRBD2 13 - TRBJ2-1 TRBV2 CASPGTRSNEQFF TGTGCCAGCCCCGGGACTAGGTCTAATGAGCAGTTCTTC
- 15 few TRBJ2-2 TRBV9 CASSVRAAATGELFF TGTGCCAGCAGCGTCAGGGCGGCTGCTACCGGGGAGCTGTTTTTT
TRBD1 13 - TRBJ1-2 TRBV10-3 CAISDDRGYGYTF TGTGCCATCAGTGACGACAGGGGGTATGGCTACACCTTC
- 14 - TRBJ2-3 TRBV7-6 CASSSGRGADTQYF TGTGCCAGCAGCTCCGGGAGAGGGGCAGATACGCAGTATTTT
TRBD2 17 few TRBJ2-5 TRBV5-4 CASSLGWSGSFSETQYF TGTGCCAGCAGCTTGGGATGGAGCGGGAGCTTTTCGGAGACCCAGTACTTC
- 12 few TRBJ2-1 TRBV2 CASTKGYNEQFF TGTGCCAGCACGAAGGGGTACAATGAGCAGTTCTTC
- 12 - TRBJ1-6 TRBV7-8 CASSLYLSPLHF TGTGCCAGCAGCTTATATCTCTCACCCCTCCACTTT
TRBD1 15 - TRBJ1-3 TRBV9 CASSFGTGVGNTIYF TGTGCCAGCAGCTTCGGGACAGGGGTCGGAAACACCATATATTTT
TRBD1 14 few TRBJ2-1 TRBV19 CASSYSRDRGEQFF TGTGCCAGTAGTTATAGCCGGGACAGGGGTGAGCAGTTCTTC
TRBD2 18 - TRBJ2-7 TRBV27 CASRRGLAGGSSSYEQYF TGTGCCAGCAGGCGGGGGCTAGCGGGGGGTTCAAGCTCCTACGAGCAGTACTTC